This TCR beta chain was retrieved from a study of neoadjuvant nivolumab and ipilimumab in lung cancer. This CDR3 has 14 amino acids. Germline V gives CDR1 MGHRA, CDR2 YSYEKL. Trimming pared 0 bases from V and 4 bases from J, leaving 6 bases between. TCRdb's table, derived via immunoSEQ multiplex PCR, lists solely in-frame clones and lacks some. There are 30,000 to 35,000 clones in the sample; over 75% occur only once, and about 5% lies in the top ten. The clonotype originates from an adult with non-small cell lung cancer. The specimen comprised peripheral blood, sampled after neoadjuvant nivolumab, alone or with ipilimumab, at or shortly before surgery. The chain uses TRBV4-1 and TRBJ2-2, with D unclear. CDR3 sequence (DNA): TGCGCCAGCAGCCAAGAACCGACCACCGGGGAGCTGTTTTTT. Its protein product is CASSQEPTTGELFF.